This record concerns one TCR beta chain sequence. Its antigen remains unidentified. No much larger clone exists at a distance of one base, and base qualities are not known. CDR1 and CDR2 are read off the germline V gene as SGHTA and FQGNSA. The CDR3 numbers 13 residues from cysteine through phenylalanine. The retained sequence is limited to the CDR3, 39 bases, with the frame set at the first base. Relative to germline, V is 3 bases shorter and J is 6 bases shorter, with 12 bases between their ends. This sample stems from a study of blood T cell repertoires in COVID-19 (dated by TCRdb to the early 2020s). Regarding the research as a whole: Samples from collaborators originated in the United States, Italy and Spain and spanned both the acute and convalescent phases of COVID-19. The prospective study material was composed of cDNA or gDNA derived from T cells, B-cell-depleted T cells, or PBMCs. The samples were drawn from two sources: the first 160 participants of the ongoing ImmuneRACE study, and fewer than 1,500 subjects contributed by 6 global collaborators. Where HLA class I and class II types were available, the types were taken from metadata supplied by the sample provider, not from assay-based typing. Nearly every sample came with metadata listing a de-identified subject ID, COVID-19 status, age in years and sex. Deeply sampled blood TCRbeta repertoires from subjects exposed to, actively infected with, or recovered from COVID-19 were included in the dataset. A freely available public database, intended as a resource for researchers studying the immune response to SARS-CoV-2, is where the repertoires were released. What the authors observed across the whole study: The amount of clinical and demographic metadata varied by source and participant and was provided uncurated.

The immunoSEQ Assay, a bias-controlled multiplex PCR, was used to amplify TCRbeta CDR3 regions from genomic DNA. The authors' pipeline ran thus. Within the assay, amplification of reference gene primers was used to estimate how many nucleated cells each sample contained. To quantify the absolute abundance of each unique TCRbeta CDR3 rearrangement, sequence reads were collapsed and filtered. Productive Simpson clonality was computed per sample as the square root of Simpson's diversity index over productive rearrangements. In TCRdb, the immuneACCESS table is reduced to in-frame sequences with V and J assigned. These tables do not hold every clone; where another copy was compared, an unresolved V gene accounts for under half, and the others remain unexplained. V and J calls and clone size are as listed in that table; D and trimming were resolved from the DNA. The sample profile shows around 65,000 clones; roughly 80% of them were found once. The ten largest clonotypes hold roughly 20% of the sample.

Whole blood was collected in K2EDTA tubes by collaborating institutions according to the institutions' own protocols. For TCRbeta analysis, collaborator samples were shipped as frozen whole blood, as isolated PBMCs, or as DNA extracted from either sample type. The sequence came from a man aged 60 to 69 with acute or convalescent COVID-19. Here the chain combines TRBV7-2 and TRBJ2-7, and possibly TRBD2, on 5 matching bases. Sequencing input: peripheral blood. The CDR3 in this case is CASSLQVGSEQYF. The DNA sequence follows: TGTGCCAGCAGCTTGCAGGTGGGGAGCGAGCAGTACTTC.